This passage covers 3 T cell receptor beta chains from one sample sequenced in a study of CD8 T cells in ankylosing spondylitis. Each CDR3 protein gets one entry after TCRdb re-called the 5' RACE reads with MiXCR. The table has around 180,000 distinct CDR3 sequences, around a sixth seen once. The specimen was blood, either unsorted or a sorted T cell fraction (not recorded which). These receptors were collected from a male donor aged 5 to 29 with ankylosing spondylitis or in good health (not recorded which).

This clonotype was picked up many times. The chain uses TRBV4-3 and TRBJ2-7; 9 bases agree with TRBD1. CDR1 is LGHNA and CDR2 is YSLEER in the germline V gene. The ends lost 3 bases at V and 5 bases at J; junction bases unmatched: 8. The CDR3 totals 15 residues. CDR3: CASSQPGQGSNEQYF. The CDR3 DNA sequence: TGCGCCAGCAGCCAGCCGGGACAGGGTAGTAACGAGCAGTACTTC.

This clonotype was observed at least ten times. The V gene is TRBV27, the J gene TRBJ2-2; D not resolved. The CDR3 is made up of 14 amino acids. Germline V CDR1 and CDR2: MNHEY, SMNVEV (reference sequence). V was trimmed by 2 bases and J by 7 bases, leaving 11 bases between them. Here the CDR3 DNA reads TGTGCCAGCAGTTTAAACTTCGATGGCGGGGAGCTGTTTTTT. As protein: CASSLNFDGGELFF.

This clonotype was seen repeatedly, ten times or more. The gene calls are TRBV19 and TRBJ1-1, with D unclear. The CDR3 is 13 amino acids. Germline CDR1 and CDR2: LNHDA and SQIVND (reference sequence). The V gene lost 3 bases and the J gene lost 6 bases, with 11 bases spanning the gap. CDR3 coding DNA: TGTGCCAGTAGTATTTCGGTGTCCTCTGAAGCTTTCTTT. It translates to CASSISVSSEAFF.